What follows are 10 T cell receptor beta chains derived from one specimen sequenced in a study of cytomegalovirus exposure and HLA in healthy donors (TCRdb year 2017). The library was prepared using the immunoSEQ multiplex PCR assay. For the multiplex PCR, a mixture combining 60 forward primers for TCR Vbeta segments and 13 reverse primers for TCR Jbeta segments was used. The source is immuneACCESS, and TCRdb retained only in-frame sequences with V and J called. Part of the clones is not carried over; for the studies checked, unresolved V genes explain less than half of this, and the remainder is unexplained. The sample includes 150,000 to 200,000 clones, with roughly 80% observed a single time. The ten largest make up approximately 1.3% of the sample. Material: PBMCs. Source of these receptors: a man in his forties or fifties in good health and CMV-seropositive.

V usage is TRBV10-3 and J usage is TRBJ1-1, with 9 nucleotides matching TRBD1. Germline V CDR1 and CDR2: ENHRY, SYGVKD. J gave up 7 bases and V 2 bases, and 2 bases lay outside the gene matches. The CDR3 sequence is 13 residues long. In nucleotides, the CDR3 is TGTGCCATCAGTGAGGACAGGGGGTATGAAGCTTTCTTT. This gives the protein CAISEDRGYEAFF.

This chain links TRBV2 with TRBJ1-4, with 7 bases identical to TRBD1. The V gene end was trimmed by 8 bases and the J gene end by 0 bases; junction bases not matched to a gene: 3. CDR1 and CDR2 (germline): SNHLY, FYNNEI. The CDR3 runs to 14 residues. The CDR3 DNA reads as TGTGCCAGCGTCAGGGGGACAACTAATGAAAAACTGTTTTTT. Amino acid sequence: CASVRGTTNEKLFF.

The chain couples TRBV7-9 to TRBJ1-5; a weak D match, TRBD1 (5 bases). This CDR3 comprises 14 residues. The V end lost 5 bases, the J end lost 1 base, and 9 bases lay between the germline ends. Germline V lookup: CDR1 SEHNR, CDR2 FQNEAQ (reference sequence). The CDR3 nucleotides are TGTGCCAGCAGCCAGGGTGGGAGCAATCAGCCCCAGCATTTT. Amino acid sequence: CASSQGGSNQPQHF.

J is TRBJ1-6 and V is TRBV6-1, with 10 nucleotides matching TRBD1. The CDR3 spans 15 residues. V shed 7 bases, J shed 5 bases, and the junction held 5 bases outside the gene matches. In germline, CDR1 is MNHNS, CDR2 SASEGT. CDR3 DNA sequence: TGTGCCAGCAACCCGGGACAGGGGAATAATTCACCCCTCCACTTT. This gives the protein CASNPGQGNNSPLHF.

The CDR3 spells CSVEEGQRQYF. DNA for the CDR3: TGCAGCGTTGAAGAGGGACAGAGGCAGTACTTC. This chain connects TRBV29-1 to TRBJ2-7, with 7 bases matching TRBD1. The CDR3 is 11 residues long. Losses at the gene ends were 0 bases for V and 9 bases for J; bases not matched to a gene: 2. Looked up from germline, CDR1 is SQVTM and CDR2 is ANQGSEA.

The CDR3 is CASSSNRDRYGYTF. CDR3 DNA sequence: TGTGCCAGCAGCTCTAACAGGGACCGCTATGGCTACACCTTC. The V call is TRBV7-2, the J call TRBJ1-2, with a possible D match to TRBD1 (6 bases). CDR1 SGHTA and CDR2 FQGNSA come from the germline V gene. Trimming stripped 4 bases from V and 4 bases from J, with 13 bases between. The CDR3 consists of 14 residues.

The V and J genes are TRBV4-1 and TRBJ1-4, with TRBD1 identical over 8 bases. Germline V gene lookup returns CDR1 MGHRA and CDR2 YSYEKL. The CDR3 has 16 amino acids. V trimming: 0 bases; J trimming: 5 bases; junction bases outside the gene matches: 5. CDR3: CASSQEPRGRNEKLFF. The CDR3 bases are TGCGCCAGCAGCCAAGAGCCCAGGGGGCGGAATGAAAAACTGTTTTTT.

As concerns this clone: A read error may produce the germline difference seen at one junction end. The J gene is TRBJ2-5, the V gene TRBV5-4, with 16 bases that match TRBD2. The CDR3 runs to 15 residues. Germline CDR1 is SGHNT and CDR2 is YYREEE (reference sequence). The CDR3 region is CASSLEGTSGRAPDF. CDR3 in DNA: TGTGCCAGCAGCTTGGAGGGGACTAGCGGGAGGGCCCCGGACTTC. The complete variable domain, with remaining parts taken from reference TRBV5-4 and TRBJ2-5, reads ETGVTQSPTHLIKTRGQQVTLRCSSQSGHNTVSWYQQALGQGPQFIFQYYREEENGRGNFPPRFSGLQFPNYSSELNVNALELDDSALYLCASSLEGTSGRAPDFGPGTRLLVL.

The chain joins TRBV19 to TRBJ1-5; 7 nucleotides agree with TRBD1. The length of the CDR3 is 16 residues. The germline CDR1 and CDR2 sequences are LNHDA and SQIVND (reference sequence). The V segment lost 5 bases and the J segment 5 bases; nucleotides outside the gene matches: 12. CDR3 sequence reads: CASSLTGTVFHQPQHF. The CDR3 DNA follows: TGTGCCAGTAGTTTGACAGGGACAGTCTTCCATCAGCCCCAGCATTTT. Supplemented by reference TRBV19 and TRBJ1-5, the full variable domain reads DGGITQSPKYLFRKEGQNVTLSCEQNLNHDAMYWYRQDPGQGLRLIYYSQIVNDFQKGDIAEGYSVSREKKESFPLTVTSAQKNPTAFYLCASSLTGTVFHQPQHFGDGTRLSIL.

CDR3 DNA sequence: TGTGCCAGCAGTTTAACAGGCTACGCCTACGAGCAGTACTTC. Protein: CASSLTGYAYEQYF. The chain has TRBV28 and TRBJ2-7, with D perhaps TRBD1 (5 bases). The CDR3 totals 14 residues. CDR1 and CDR2 (germline): MDHEN, SYDVKM. Trimming shortened V by 2 bases and J by 2 bases, and 10 bases separated the two germline ends. The full variable domain, in which reference TRBV28 and TRBJ2-7 provide the parts outside the CDR3, is DVKVTQSSRYLVKRTGEKVFLECVQDMDHENMFWYRQDPGLGLRLIYFSYDVKMKEKGDIPEGYSVSREKKERFSLILESASTNQTSMYLCASSLTGYAYEQYFGPGTRLTVT.